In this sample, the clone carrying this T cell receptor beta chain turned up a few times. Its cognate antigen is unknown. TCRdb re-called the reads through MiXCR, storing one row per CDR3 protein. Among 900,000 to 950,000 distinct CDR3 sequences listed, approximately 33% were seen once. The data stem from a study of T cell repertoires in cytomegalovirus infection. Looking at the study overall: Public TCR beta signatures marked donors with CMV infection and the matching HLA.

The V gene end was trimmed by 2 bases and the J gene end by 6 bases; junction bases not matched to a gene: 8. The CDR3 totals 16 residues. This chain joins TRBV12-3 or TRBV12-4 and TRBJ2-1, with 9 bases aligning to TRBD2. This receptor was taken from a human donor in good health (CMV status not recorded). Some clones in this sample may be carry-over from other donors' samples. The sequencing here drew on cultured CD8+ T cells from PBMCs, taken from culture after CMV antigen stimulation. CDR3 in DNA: TGTGCCAGCAGTTTAAGGCCTAGCGGGGTCCCCAATGAGCAGTTCTTC. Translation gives CASSLRPSGVPNEQFF.